This entry describes one TCR beta chain. Its target is unknown. This entry comes from a study of cytomegalovirus exposure and HLA in healthy donors. V lost 8 bases to trimming and J lost 2 bases, with 8 bases between them. The CDR3 has 12 amino acids. Germline CDR1 is SNHLY and CDR2 is FYNNEI. With 60 Vbeta and 13 Jbeta primers, the PCR was carried out. Some clones are missing from TCRdb's copy, which holds only in-frame ones; the method was immunoSEQ multiplex PCR. This sample yields fewer than 70,000 clones, of which under 85% are seen a single time; about 5% belongs to the top ten. Whole-study findings and limits: A few V segments could not be told apart, such as TRBV6-2 and TRBV6-3, and were left out. High sensitivity and specificity were reportedly achieved when the classifier diagnosed cytomegalovirus status.

Sequencing was performed on PBMCs. The chain joins TRBV2 to TRBJ2-3; tentative D call: TRBD2 (6 bases). The clonotype was recovered from a man aged 50-59 years in good health and CMV-seronegative. The CDR3 DNA sequence: TGTGCCAGCTGGGGGGACACAGATACGCAGTATTTT. This sequence encodes CASWGDTDTQYF.